This T cell receptor beta chain was captured in a study of resident and recirculating memory T cells in vitiligo. The wider study: The samples were homogenized without cell sorting before genomic DNA extraction. Study-wide results and caveats: Clonality differed among vitiligo lesions, with no unique dominant clone.

Of note for this clone: Antigen specificity is unknown.

Patients had received no treatment within the previous three months. Generated by immunoSEQ multiplex PCR, the TCRdb table keeps only in-frame clones and is missing some. The sample yields about 76,000 clones, 92% seen once. This CDR3 region has 15 residues. The germline CDR1 and CDR2 sequences are SGHRS and YFSETQ. Trimming left V 0 bases short and J 6 bases short, with 15 bases between. V gene TRBV5-1 combines with J gene TRBJ1-2; a weak D match, TRBD1 (5 bases). The clonotype comes from a male donor with vitiligo. The source material was blood. The chain's CDR3 is CASSLEGTPGNGYTF. DNA of the CDR3: TGCGCCAGCAGCTTGGAAGGAACCCCAGGGAATGGCTACACCTTC.